This T cell receptor beta chain was captured by sequencing in a study of cytomegalovirus exposure and HLA in healthy donors. Researchers ran the PCR with 60 Vbeta and 13 Jbeta primers. This table comes from immunoSEQ multiplex PCR, and its TCRdb copy is limited to in-frame clones, with some not included. Of over 120,000 clones in the sample, roughly 80% were seen once. The V end was cut by 4 bases, the J end by 4 bases, with 8 bases between. Germline V gene lookup returns CDR1 MNHNY and CDR2 SVGAGI (reference sequence). The CDR3 contains 13 residues. This clonotype was obtained from a middle-aged man in good health and CMV-seronegative. The J gene is TRBJ1-5, the V gene TRBV6-6; D may be TRBD1 (6 bases). Sequencing was done on a sample of PBMCs. The CDR3 is CASSFTGNQPQHF. CDR3 sequence (DNA): TGTGCCAGCAGTTTTACAGGGAATCAGCCCCAGCATTTT.